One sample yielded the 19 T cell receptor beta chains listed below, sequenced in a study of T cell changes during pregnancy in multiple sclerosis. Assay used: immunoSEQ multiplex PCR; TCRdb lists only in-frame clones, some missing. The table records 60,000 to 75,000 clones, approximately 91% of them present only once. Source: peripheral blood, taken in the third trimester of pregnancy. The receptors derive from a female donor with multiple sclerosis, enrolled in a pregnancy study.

CDR3 residues: CASTGGLGSPLHF. The CDR3 DNA reads TGTGCCAGCACAGGGGGACTAGGTTCACCCCTCCACTTT. V gene TRBV6-1 combines with J gene TRBJ1-6; 7 bases fit TRBD1. The CDR3 runs to 13 residues. The germline V gene has CDR1 MNHNS and CDR2 SASEGT. Trimming at V came to 7 bases and at J to 9 bases, leaving 6 bases not matched to a gene.

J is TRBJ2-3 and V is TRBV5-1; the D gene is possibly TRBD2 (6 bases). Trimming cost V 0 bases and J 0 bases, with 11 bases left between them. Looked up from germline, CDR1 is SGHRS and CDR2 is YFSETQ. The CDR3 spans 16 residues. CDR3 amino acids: CASSLEGLESTDTQYF. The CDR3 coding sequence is TGCGCCAGCAGCTTGGAGGGACTGGAAAGCACAGATACGCAGTATTTT. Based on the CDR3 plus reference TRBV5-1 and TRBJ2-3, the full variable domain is KAGVTQTPRYLIKTRGQQVTLSCSPISGHRSVSWYQQTPGQGLQFLFEYFSETQRNKGNFPGRFSGRQFSNSRSEMNVSTLELGDSALYLCASSLEGLESTDTQYFGPGTRLTVL.

CDR3 loop: CASSPNTNEQYF. The CDR3 bases are TGTGCCAGCTCCCCGAACACCAACGAGCAGTACTTC. The chain employs TRBV18 and TRBJ2-7, with D uncertain. The CDR3 loop spans 12 amino acids. Trimming took 6 bases from V and 5 from J, leaving 11 bases between them. Germline lookup yields CDR1 KGHSH and CDR2 LQKENI.

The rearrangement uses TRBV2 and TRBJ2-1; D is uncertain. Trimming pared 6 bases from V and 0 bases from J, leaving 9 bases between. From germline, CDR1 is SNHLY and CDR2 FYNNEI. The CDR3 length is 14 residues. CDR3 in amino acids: CASSRYPSYNEQFF. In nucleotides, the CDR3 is TGTGCCAGCAGCCGGTACCCCTCCTACAATGAGCAGTTCTTC.

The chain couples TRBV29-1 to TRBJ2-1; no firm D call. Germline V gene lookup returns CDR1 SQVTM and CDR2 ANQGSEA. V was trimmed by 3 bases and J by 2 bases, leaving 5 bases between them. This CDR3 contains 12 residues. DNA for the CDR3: TGCAGCGTTGACCCAACCTACAATGAGCAGTTCTTC. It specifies CSVDPTYNEQFF.

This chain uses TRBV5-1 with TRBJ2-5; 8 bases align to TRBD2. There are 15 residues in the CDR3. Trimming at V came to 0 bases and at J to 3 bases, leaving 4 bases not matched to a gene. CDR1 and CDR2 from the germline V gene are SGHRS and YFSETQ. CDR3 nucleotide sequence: TGCGCCAGCAGCTTGGTTGTTAGCGGGGAAGAGACCCAGTACTTC. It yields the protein CASSLVVSGEETQYF.

The CDR3 sequence: CATLATELFF. In DNA form, the CDR3 reads TGCGCCACCCTAGCGACGGAGCTGTTTTTT. V and J are TRBV10-2 and TRBJ2-2; D might be TRBD2 (6 bases). The CDR3 spans 10 residues. CDR1 WSHSY and CDR2 SAAADI come from the germline V gene. The V and J ends lost 10 bases and 10 bases respectively, with 10 bases between them.

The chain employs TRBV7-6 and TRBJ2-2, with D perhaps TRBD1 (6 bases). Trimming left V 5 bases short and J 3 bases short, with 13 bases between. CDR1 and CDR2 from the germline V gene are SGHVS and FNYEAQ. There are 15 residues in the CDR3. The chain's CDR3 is CASSRGRGDTGELFF. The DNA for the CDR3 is TGTGCCAGCAGCCGGGGCAGGGGCGACACCGGGGAGCTGTTTTTT.

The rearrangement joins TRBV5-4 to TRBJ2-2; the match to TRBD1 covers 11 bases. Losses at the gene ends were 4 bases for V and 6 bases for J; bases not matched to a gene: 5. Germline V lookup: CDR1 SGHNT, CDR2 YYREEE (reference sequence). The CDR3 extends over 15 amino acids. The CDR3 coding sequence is TGTGCCAGCAGCGGCGGGACAGGGGGTGCCGGGGAGCTGTTTTTT. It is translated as CASSGGTGGAGELFF.

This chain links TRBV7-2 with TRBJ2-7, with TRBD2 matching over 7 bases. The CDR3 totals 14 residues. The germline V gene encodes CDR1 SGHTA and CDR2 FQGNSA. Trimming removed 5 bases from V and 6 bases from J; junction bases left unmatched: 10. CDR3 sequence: CASSPRLGGTEQYF. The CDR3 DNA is TGTGCCAGCAGCCCCCGCCTGGGGGGGACCGAGCAGTACTTC.

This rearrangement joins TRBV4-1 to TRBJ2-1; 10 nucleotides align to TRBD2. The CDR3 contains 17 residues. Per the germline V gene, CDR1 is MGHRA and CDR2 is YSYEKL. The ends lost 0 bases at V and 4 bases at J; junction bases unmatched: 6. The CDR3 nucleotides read TGCGCCAGCAGCCAAGACCCCCCTAGCGGGGGTTACAATGAGCAGTTCTTC. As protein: CASSQDPPSGGYNEQFF.

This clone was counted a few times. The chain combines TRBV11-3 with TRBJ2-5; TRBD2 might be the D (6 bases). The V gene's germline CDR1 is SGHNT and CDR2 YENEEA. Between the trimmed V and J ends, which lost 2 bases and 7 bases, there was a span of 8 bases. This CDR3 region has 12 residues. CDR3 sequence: CASSLNGRTQYF. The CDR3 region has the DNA TGTGCCAGCAGCTTAAACGGGAGGACCCAGTACTTC.

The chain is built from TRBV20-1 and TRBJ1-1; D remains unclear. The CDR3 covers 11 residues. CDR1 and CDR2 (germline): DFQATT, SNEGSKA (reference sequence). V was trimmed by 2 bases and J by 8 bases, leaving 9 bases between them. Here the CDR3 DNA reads TGCAGTGCTAGATCCGGGATGGAAGCTTTCTTT. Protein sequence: CSARSGMEAFF.

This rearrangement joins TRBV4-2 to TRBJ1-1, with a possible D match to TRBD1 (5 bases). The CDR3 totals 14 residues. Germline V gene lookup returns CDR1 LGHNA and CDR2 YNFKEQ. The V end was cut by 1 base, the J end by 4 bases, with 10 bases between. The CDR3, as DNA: TGTGCCAGCAGCCAAGCGCAGGGCTTCACTGAAGCTTTCTTT. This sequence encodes CASSQAQGFTEAFF.

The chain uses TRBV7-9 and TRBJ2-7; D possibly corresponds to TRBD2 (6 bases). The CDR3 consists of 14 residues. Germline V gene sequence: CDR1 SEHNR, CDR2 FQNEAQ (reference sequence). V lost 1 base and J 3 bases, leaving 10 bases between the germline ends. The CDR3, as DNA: TGTGCCAGCAGCTTAGTGGTGGGAGGCTACGAGCAGTACTTC. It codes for CASSLVVGGYEQYF. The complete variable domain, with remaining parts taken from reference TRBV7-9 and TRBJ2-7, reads DTGVSQNPRHKITKRGQNVTFRCDPISEHNRLYWYRQTLGQGPEFLTYFQNEAQLEKSRLLSDRFSAERPKGSFSTLEIQRTEQGDSAMYLCASSLVVGGYEQYFGPGTRLTVT.

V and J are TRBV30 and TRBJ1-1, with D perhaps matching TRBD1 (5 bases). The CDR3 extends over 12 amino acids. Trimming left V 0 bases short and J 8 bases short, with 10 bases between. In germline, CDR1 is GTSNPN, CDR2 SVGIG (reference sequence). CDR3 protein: CAWSVPYREAFF. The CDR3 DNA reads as TGTGCCTGGAGTGTACCGTACAGGGAAGCTTTCTTT.

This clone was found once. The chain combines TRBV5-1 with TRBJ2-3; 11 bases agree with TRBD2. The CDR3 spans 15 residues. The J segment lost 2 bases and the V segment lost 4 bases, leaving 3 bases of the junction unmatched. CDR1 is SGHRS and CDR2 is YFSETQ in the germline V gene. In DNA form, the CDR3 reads TGCGCCAGCAGCCGACTAGCGGGGAACACAGATACGCAGTATTTT. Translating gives CASSRLAGNTDTQYF.

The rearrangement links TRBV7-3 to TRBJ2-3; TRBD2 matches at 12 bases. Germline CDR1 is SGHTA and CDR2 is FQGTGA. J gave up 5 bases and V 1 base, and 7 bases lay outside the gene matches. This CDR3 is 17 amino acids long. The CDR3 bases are TGTGCCAGCAGCTTAAACCCTAGCGGGGGGGCCCAAGATACGCAGTATTTT. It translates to CASSLNPSGGAQDTQYF.

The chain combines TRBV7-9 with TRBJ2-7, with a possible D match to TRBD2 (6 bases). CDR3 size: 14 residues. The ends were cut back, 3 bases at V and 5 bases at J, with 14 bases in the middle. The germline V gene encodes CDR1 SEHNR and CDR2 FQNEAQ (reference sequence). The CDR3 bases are TGTGCCAGCAGCTTTGCGGGGTCTCAGGACGAGCAGTACTTC. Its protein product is CASSFAGSQDEQYF. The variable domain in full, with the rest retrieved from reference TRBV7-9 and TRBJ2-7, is DTGVSQNPRHKITKRGQNVTFRCDPISEHNRLYWYRQTLGQGPEFLTYFQNEAQLEKSRLLSDRFSAERPKGSFSTLEIQRTEQGDSAMYLCASSFAGSQDEQYFGPGTRLTVT.